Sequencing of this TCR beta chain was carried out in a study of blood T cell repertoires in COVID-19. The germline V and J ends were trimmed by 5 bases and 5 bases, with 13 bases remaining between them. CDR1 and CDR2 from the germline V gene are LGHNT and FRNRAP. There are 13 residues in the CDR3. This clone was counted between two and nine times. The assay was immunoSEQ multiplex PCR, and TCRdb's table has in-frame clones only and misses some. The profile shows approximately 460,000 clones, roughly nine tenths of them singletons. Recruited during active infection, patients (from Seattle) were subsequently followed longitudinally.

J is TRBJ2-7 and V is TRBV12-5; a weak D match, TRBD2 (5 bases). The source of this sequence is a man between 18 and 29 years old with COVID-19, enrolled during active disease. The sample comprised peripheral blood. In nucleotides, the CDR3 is TGTGCTAGTGGTCCCCGGGCCGGGGACGAGCAGTACTTC. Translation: CASGPRAGDEQYF. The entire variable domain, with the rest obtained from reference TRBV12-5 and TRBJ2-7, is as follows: DARVTQTPRHKVTEMGQEVTMRCQPILGHNTVFWYRQTMMQGLELLAYFRNRAPLDDSGMPKDRFSAEMPDATLATLKIQPSEPRDSAVYFCASGPRAGDEQYFGPGTRLTVT.